This T cell receptor beta chain was captured by sequencing in a study of OX40 agonist ivuxolimab in advanced cancers. CDR1 is SGHAT, CDR2 FQNNGV, per germline. V lost 5 bases and J lost 9, with 19 bases in between. The CDR3 totals 14 residues. The repertoire was sequenced with immunoSEQ multiplex PCR; TCRdb's copy has only in-frame clones and lacks some. The data hold 55,000 to 75,000 clones, with over 80% observed a single time. The source material was CD4+ or CD8+ T cells sorted from blood, sampled in a trial of the OX40 agonist ivuxolimab. This TCR derives from an adult with an advanced solid tumor such as melanoma, head and neck, liver or kidney cancer. This chain links TRBV11-2 with TRBJ1-1; the D gene is possibly TRBD1 (6 bases). CDR3 nucleotides: TGTGCCAGCAGCCCACGGGGGGGGCGAGAGAAAGCTTTCTTT. It is translated as CASSPRGGREKAFF.